The rows below give T cell receptor beta chains drawn from one sample of a study of cytomegalovirus exposure and HLA in healthy donors. This table comes from immunoSEQ multiplex PCR, and its TCRdb copy is limited to in-frame clones, with some not included. Among 110,000 to 150,000 clones listed, 76% were seen once. Sequenced input: PBMCs. These receptors all stem from a woman aged 40 to 50 in good health and CMV-seronegative. Each CDR3 is given with its conserved first and last residue. D genes are given only for firm matches. Clone size appears in some rows only: once, few, many, or a class for an expanded clone.

j_gene,d_gene,v_gene,abundance,CDR3nt,CDR3aa
TRBJ2-3,TRBD2,TRBV7-9,.,TGTTCCAGCAGCTCGGGACTAGCGGTTAGCACAGATACGCAGTATTTT,CSSSSGLAVSTDTQYF
TRBJ2-7,TRBD2,TRBV30,.,TGTGCCTGGAGTGCAAGGAGGACTAGCGGATCCTACGAGCAGTACTTC,CAWSARRTSGSYEQYF
TRBJ2-5,.,TRBV5-1,.,TGCGCCAGCAGCTTGGAGCTAGCAACGTATGAGCAGTACTTC,CASSLELATYEQYF
TRBJ1-1,.,TRBV5-8,few,TGTGCCAGCAGCTTGGTCGGGGAGCCCAAGCGTGAAGCTTTCTTT,CASSLVGEPKREAFF
TRBJ1-4,.,TRBV5-4,.,TGTGCCAGCAGCATTGGACTCTTTGCAACTAATGAAAAACTGTTTTTT,CASSIGLFATNEKLFF
TRBJ1-5,.,TRBV29-1,few,TGCAGCGTTGTGGTACAGGATAGCAATCAGCCCCAGCATTTT,CSVVVQDSNQPQHF
TRBJ2-5,TRBD1,TRBV5-4,.,TGTGCCAGCAGCTTGGGATGGGACAGGGGTTCAGAGACCCAGTACTTC,CASSLGWDRGSETQYF
TRBJ2-1,TRBD2,TRBV4-2,.,TGTGCCAGCAGCCCCCGGGAGGCCCACAATGAGCAGTTCTTC,CASSPREAHNEQFF
TRBJ2-2,TRBD2,TRBV27,.,TGTGCCAGCAGTCCGACCAGCGGGGGGGCCTTTACCGGGGAGCTGTTTTTT,CASSPTSGGAFTGELFF
TRBJ2-3,TRBD2,TRBV28,.,TGTGCCAGCAGTTTTAGCGGGAGAACAACAGATACGCAGTATTTT,CASSFSGRTTDTQYF
TRBJ1-1,TRBD1,TRBV7-9,.,TGTGCCGTCTACAGGGGAAACACTGAAGCTTTCTTT,CAVYRGNTEAFF
TRBJ2-3,.,TRBV7-9,.,TGTGCCAGCAGCTTAGGGAGGTACCGGGATACGCAGTATTTT,CASSLGRYRDTQYF
TRBJ1-1,.,TRBV5-4,few,TGTGCCAGCAGCGAGATGAACACTGAAGCTTTCTTT,CASSEMNTEAFF
TRBJ2-3,.,TRBV11-3,few,TGTGCCAGCAGCTTAGGACAGAACACGCAGTATTTT,CASSLGQNTQYF
TRBJ1-3,.,TRBV7-2,.,TGTGCCAGCACCCGCGGGGTTTCTGGAAACACCATATATTTT,CASTRGVSGNTIYF
TRBJ2-7,.,TRBV19,.,TGTGCCAGTAGTATAGGGGGCAGGCGTAGCTCCTACGAGCAGTACTTC,CASSIGGRRSSYEQYF
TRBJ2-5,TRBD2,TRBV29-1,.,TGCAGCGTTGACACTAGCGGGGGCAAAGAGACCCAGTACTTC,CSVDTSGGKETQYF
TRBJ1-6,.,TRBV27,.,TGTGCCAGCAGTTTAGACTCGTATTCACCCCTCCACTTT,CASSLDSYSPLHF
TRBJ2-1,TRBD2,TRBV4-2,.,TGTGCCAGCAGCCAAGTTGGGACTAGCGGGGGCCCTATGATTAGTGAGCAGTTCTTC,CASSQVGTSGGPMISEQFF
TRBJ1-1,.,TRBV28,.,TGTGCCAGCAGTTTACCCCCCGGGGGCACTGAAGCTTTCTTT,CASSLPPGGTEAFF
TRBJ1-2,.,TRBV18,once,TGTGCCAGCTCACCAACCCGGCAGGCCAACTATGGCTACACCTTC,CASSPTRQANYGYTF
TRBJ2-5,TRBD1,TRBV6-5,.,TGTGCCAGCAGTTACAGGCAGGGGGTGGGGACCCAGTACTTC,CASSYRQGVGTQYF
TRBJ1-1,TRBD1,TRBV11-2,many,TGTGCCAGCAGCTTAAGTAATTGGGACAGGAGGATTGAAGCTTTCTTT,CASSLSNWDRRIEAFF
TRBJ1-5,.,TRBV5-1,few,TGCGCCAGCAGCTTGGTGTACGGGCAGCCCCAGCATTTT,CASSLVYGQPQHF
TRBJ2-3,TRBD2,TRBV4-2,.,TGTGCCAGCAGCCAATTAGCGGGAGCCGACACAGATACGCAGTATTTT,CASSQLAGADTDTQYF
TRBJ2-3,TRBD2,TRBV25-1,.,TGTGCCAGCAGTGAATCGGGGGGGCGAAACACAGATACGCAGTATTTT,CASSESGGRNTDTQYF
TRBJ2-7,.,TRBV29-1,.,TGCAGCGTTGGTCCCCTTGAGGGCCGTCAACACTACGAGCAGTACTTC,CSVGPLEGRQHYEQYF
TRBJ2-1,.,TRBV7-7,.,TGTGCCAGCAGCCGACAGGGAGGTGAGCAGTTCTTC,CASSRQGGEQFF
TRBJ2-7,TRBD2,TRBV5-1,.,TGCGCCAGCAGCGGGGGTCTAGCGGGAGTACCGAGCTCCTACGAGCAGTACTTC,CASSGGLAGVPSSYEQYF
TRBJ1-4,TRBD1,TRBV4-1,.,TGCGCCAGCAGCCCCGGGACAGGGGCTGAAAAACTGTTTTTT,CASSPGTGAEKLFF
TRBJ1-6,TRBD1,TRBV5-1,.,TGCGCCAGCAGCTTGTCAAGGGGGACAGGGGATCCCCTCCACTTT,CASSLSRGTGDPLHF